A selection of T cell receptor beta chains follows, all from one sample in a study of blood T cell repertoires in COVID-19. Libraries were prepared by immunoSEQ multiplex PCR; TCRdb keeps only in-frame clonotypes and omits some of them. The table records around 150,000 clones, over 80% of them present only once. The sample taken for sequencing was PBMCs or T cells enriched from blood (not recorded which). These receptors were taken from a man between 70 and 80 years old who had been exposed to COVID-19. Both conserved end residues are part of each CDR3. A D gene is named only where the DNA matches it firmly. Expanded clones get a size class; other rows say once, few or many, or leave the size out.

>TRBJ2-7|NA|TRBV25-1|TRBD2
TGTGCCAGCAGTGACTCTCCGGGAGGGCCCGCCTCCTACGAGCAGTACTTC
CASSDSPGGPASYEQYF
>TRBJ1-5|NA|TRBV7-8|NA
TGTGCCAGCAGCTTACGGGGCAATCAGCCCCAGCATTTT
CASSLRGNQPQHF
>TRBJ2-3|NA|TRBV27|TRBD2
TGTGCCAGCAGTTTACTCGGGGGGGGACGCACAGATACGCAGTATTTT
CASSLLGGGRTDTQYF
>TRBJ1-6|NA|TRBV6-2/TRBV6-3|NA
TGTGCCAGCAGTGCCTCCGGGACATCAGGGTCACCCCTCCACTTT
CASSASGTSGSPLHF
>TRBJ2-1|once|TRBV7-2|TRBD2
TGTGCCAGCAGCCCGGCGGGGGGGGGAGTCTATGAGCAGTTCTTC
CASSPAGGGVYEQFF
>TRBJ1-4|NA|TRBV9|NA
TGTGCCAGCAGCGCAGGGGCTGCAACTAATGAAAAACTGTTTTTT
CASSAGAATNEKLFF
>TRBJ1-1|NA|TRBV7-2|NA
TGTGCCAGCAGCTCCAGGGGTATTGCTGAAGCTTTCTTT
CASSSRGIAEAFF
>TRBJ1-1|NA|TRBV5-1|TRBD1
TGCGCCAGCAGCTTGGCCGGGACAGTGAACACTGAAGCTTTCTTT
CASSLAGTVNTEAFF
>TRBJ1-1|NA|TRBV12-3/TRBV12-4|NA
TGTGCCAGCAGCTCCCGGGGGGGAGCTGAAGCTTTCTTT
CASSSRGGAEAFF
>TRBJ2-3|NA|TRBV5-1|TRBD2
TGCGCCAGCAGCTTGGGGGGACTAGCGGGAGGTGTAACAGATACGCAGTATTTT
CASSLGGLAGGVTDTQYF
>TRBJ1-3|NA|TRBV2|TRBD1
TGTGCCAGCACCGTCACAGGGGCAGCTGGAAACACCATATATTTT
CASTVTGAAGNTIYF
>TRBJ1-1|NA|TRBV19|TRBD1
TGTGCCAGTCACGCGACAGGGGGCCGGGCTGAAGCTTTCTTT
CASHATGGRAEAFF
>TRBJ2-2|NA|TRBV29-1|TRBD2
TGCAGCGTCTGGACTAGCGGGAGGTGGAACACCGGGGAGCTGTTTTTT
CSVWTSGRWNTGELFF
>TRBJ1-1|NA|TRBV6-5|TRBD1
TGTGCCAGCAGATTCGGACAGGGGTTCTCCGAAGCTTTCTTT
CASRFGQGFSEAFF
>TRBJ2-7|NA|TRBV30|TRBD2
TGTGCCTGGAGTTTCGGACTAGCGGGGGAGGACGAGCAGTACTTC
CAWSFGLAGEDEQYF
>TRBJ1-6|few|TRBV6-5|NA
TGTGCCAGCAGGAGGACAGCTTCCAATTCACCCCTCCACTTT
CASRRTASNSPLHF
>TRBJ2-7|NA|TRBV7-2|NA
TGTGCCAGCAGCTTCGGAGCCTACGAGCAGTACTTC
CASSFGAYEQYF
>TRBJ1-1|NA|TRBV7-9|NA
TGTGCCAGCACCCAGACAGGCTTGAACACTGAAGCTTTCTTT
CASTQTGLNTEAFF
>TRBJ2-7|NA|TRBV6-2/TRBV6-3|TRBD1
TGTGCCAGCAGTTACTTTGGGACAGGGGAAGTGGCCGAGCAGTACTTC
CASSYFGTGEVAEQYF
>TRBJ1-5|NA|TRBV15|NA
TGTGCCACCAGTCCCGGTCCCAATCAGCCCCAGCATTTT
CATSPGPNQPQHF
>TRBJ1-6|NA|TRBV5-1|NA
TGCGCCAGCAGCTTGGTACCAGGGCGGTATAATTCACCCCTCCACTTT
CASSLVPGRYNSPLHF
>TRBJ1-4|NA|TRBV7-2|NA
TGTGCCAGCAGAGCGGGACACCTTAATGAAAAACTGTTTTTT
CASRAGHLNEKLFF
>TRBJ2-3|once|TRBV6-2/TRBV6-3|TRBD2
TGTGCCAGCAGCCGACCAACCCGGACTAGCGGGAGGGTAGATACGCAGTATTTT
CASSRPTRTSGRVDTQYF